Below, one TCR beta chain is given with its context. This specimen belongs to a study of blood T cell repertoires in COVID-19. Study-wide context: Specimens from acute and convalescent COVID-19 originated in the United States, Italy and Spain. Sample material is recorded as cDNA or gDNA derived from T cells, B-cell-depleted T cells, or PBMCs.

Recruited during active infection, patients (from Seattle) were subsequently followed longitudinally. Measured with immunoSEQ multiplex PCR; TCRdb has only the in-frame clones, and not every one. This sample has hundreds of thousands of clones; about 83% occur once, and the top ten carry over 5.5%. Sequenced material: peripheral blood. The TCR was taken from a woman of 80 years or more with COVID-19, enrolled during active disease.

The chain's CDR3 is CASSQSGQFGNTIYF. CDR3 DNA sequence: TGCGCCAGCAGCCAATCAGGACAATTCGGAAACACCATATATTTT. The genes are TRBV5-1 and TRBJ1-3; weak D call: TRBD1 (5 bases). The CDR3 runs 15 residues. Germline CDR1 and CDR2: SGHRS and YFSETQ. The germline V and J ends were trimmed by 4 bases and 4 bases, with 15 bases remaining between them.